These 24 T cell receptor beta chains share one sample of origin, sequenced in a study of T cell repertoires in cytomegalovirus infection. TCRdb re-derived calls from the reads in MiXCR, one entry per CDR3 protein. Of just over 450,000 distinct CDR3 sequences listed, about two fifths are singletons. Their target antigens are unknown. Source: cultured PBMCs, taken from culture after CMV antigen stimulation. These receptors were collected from a human donor in good health (CMV status not recorded). Some clones in this sample may be carry-over from other donors' samples.

The gene calls are TRBV4-2 and TRBJ2-2; 9 bases are a match to TRBD1. The germline V gene has CDR1 LGHNA and CDR2 YNFKEQ. The CDR3 totals 16 residues. The V gene end was trimmed by 4 bases and the J gene end by 1 base; junction bases not matched to a gene: 4. This chain's CDR3 is CASSPDRGGNTGELFF. In DNA form, the CDR3 reads TGTGCCAGCAGCCCTGACAGGGGGGGGAACACCGGGGAGCTGTTTTTT.

The chain has TRBV4-1 and TRBJ2-7, with TRBD1 as a possible D gene (5 bases). The CDR3 spans 15 residues. Germline V CDR1 and CDR2: MGHRA, YSYEKL. V was shortened by 1 base and J by 5 bases, with 15 bases between the two germline ends. CDR3 sequence: CASSQVGVRQNEQYF. The DNA for the CDR3 is TGCGCCAGCAGCCAAGTTGGGGTCCGACAGAACGAGCAGTACTTC.

This clonotype was seen only a few times. This chain links TRBV7-6 with TRBJ2-7; TRBD2 might be the D (5 bases). The CDR3 is made up of 15 amino acids. The germline gives CDR1 SGHVS, CDR2 FNYEAQ. Deletions cut 3 bases from V and 0 bases from J, with 12 bases between. The CDR3 reads CASSFSSGFSYEQYF. The DNA for the CDR3 is TGTGCCAGCAGCTTCTCGTCGGGGTTCTCCTACGAGCAGTACTTC.

The chain couples TRBV7-2 to TRBJ1-1; D is undetermined. Trimming stripped 0 bases from V and 1 base from J, with 6 bases between. Germline V lookup: CDR1 SGHTA, CDR2 FQGNSA. The CDR3 is 14 amino acids. The DNA for the CDR3 is TGTGCCAGCAGCTTAGCGCTCGCGAACACTGAAGCTTTCTTT. Its protein is CASSLALANTEAFF.

The V gene is TRBV28, the J gene TRBJ2-5; 7 nucleotides match TRBD1. V dropped 11 bases and J dropped 0; count of bases not matched to a gene: 6. The germline V gene has CDR1 MDHEN and CDR2 SYDVKM. The CDR3 consists of 13 residues. The CDR3 sequence is CAAWDRNQETQYF. CDR3 DNA: TGTGCCGCCTGGGACAGAAACCAAGAGACCCAGTACTTC.

The V call is TRBV7-9, the J call TRBJ2-1, with unresolved D. With 5 bases removed from V and 10 bases from J, the gap between germline ends came to 15 bases. This CDR3 is 13 amino acids long. The germline V gene has CDR1 SEHNR and CDR2 FQNEAQ (reference sequence). This CDR3 reads CASSPSVVYEQFF. The DNA for the CDR3 is TGTGCCAGCAGCCCCAGCGTAGTATACGAGCAGTTCTTC.

This clonotype was counted between two and nine times. The rearrangement uses TRBV7-7 and TRBJ2-5; tentatively, D is TRBD2 (6 bases). Germline V CDR1 and CDR2: SSHAT, FNYEAQ (reference sequence). The CDR3 consists of 13 residues. V was shortened by 5 bases and J by 4 bases, with 11 bases between the two germline ends. CDR3 in DNA: TGTGCCAGCAGCGACGCCGGGGGAGAGACCCAGTACTTC. Protein product: CASSDAGGETQYF.

The V call is TRBV10-3, the J call TRBJ2-2, with a possible D match to TRBD2 (5 bases). The CDR3 is 16 amino acids. V shed 6 bases and J shed 5 bases, with 19 bases lying between them. Germline-derived CDR1 and CDR2 are ENHRY and SYGVKD. CDR3 loop: CAIRAARAPGTGELFF. The CDR3 coding sequence is TGTGCCATCAGGGCCGCGAGGGCCCCGGGGACCGGGGAGCTGTTTTTT.

This clonotype was seen a handful of times. The chain has TRBV7-2 and TRBJ2-5; a possible D gene is TRBD1 (8 bases). Per germline, CDR1 SGHTA and CDR2 FQGNSA. The V end lost 0 bases, the J end lost 5 bases, and 16 bases lay between the germline ends. This CDR3 region has 16 residues. The CDR3 DNA sequence: TGTGCCAGCAGCTTAGCAAACAGGGGGGGATGGGAGACCCAGTACTTC. The encoded protein is CASSLANRGGWETQYF.

Only a few counts were recorded for this clonotype. The CDR3 sequence: CASSYGTGGDEQYF. DNA of the CDR3: TGTGCCAGCAGTTACGGGACAGGGGGGGACGAGCAGTACTTC. The genes are TRBV6-5 and TRBJ2-7; 11 bases agree with TRBD1. V dropped 2 bases and J dropped 5; count of bases not matched to a gene: 2. This CDR3 comprises 14 residues. CDR1 and CDR2 from the germline V gene are MNHEY and SVGAGI.

The chain has TRBV20-1 and TRBJ2-4, with D possibly called TRBD1 or TRBD2 (5 bases each). V lost 3 bases and J 8 bases, leaving 14 bases between the germline ends. CDR1 and CDR2 (germline): DFQATT, SNEGSKA (reference sequence). The CDR3 totals 13 residues. This CDR3 is CSASWGSGDIQYF. The CDR3 nucleotides read TGCAGTGCTAGTTGGGGGTCTGGGGACATTCAGTACTTC.

The rearrangement uses TRBV28 and TRBJ2-7; D remains unclear. Germline V lookup: CDR1 MDHEN, CDR2 SYDVKM. This CDR3 has 15 residues. Deletions cut 7 bases from V and 3 bases from J, with 19 bases between. This chain's CDR3 is CASIVSPQESYEQYF. The CDR3 bases are TGTGCCAGCATCGTAAGTCCCCAGGAAAGCTACGAGCAGTACTTC.

The chain links TRBV7-8 to TRBJ2-2; 14 nucleotides align to TRBD2. Germline V CDR1 and CDR2: SGHVS, FQNEAQ. This CDR3 spans 18 amino acids. The ends lost 6 bases at V and 4 bases at J; junction bases unmatched: 10. The chain's CDR3 is CASRPRTGLAGGTGELFF. DNA for the CDR3: TGTGCCAGCAGACCGCGAACTGGACTAGCGGGGGGCACCGGGGAGCTGTTTTTT.

The rearrangement links TRBV5-4 to TRBJ1-1, with D possibly being TRBD1 (6 bases). Germline CDR1 is SGHNT and CDR2 is YYREEE (reference sequence). The CDR3 totals 14 residues. Trimming pared 5 bases from V and 1 base from J, leaving 12 bases between. CDR3 sequence reads: CASRSGQPNTEAFF. DNA for the CDR3: TGTGCCAGCAGGTCTGGACAGCCGAACACTGAAGCTTTCTTT.

The DNA for the CDR3 is TGTGCCAGCGGCCGGGGAAGCAATCAGCCCCAGCATTTT. This sequence encodes CASGRGSNQPQHF. The J gene is TRBJ1-5, the V gene TRBV2; D not resolved. Germline CDR1 reads SNHLY; CDR2 reads FYNNEI. The CDR3 runs to 13 residues. V was clipped by 8 bases and J by 1 base, with 9 bases between them.

This chain connects TRBV7-4 to TRBJ1-1; D call uncertain. V was pared by 2 bases and J by 8 bases, with 15 bases between. This CDR3 comprises 14 residues. Germline loops: CDR1 SGHVT, CDR2 SQSDAQ. The CDR3, as DNA: TGTGCCAGCAGCTTATACTCGGGGTTCGGGGAAGCTTTCTTT. This gives the protein CASSLYSGFGEAFF. Based on the CDR3 plus reference TRBV7-4 and TRBJ1-1, the full variable domain is GAGVSQSPRYKVAKRGRDVALRCDSISGHVTLYWYRQTLGQGSEVLTYSQSDAQRDKSGRPSGRFSAERPERSVSTLKIQRTEQGDSAVYLCASSLYSGFGEAFFGQGTRLTVV.

The J gene is TRBJ1-4, the V gene TRBV19; D gene uncertain. V dropped 5 bases and J dropped 7 bases, with 17 bases sitting between them. This CDR3 comprises 15 residues. Germline lookup yields CDR1 LNHDA and CDR2 SQIVND (reference sequence). DNA of the CDR3: TGTGCCAGTAGTGCCCCTGGGGTGCGCCGTGAAAAACTGTTTTTT. This encodes CASSAPGVRREKLFF.

This clonotype was detected only a few times. The chain's CDR3 is CASSLRGRGILMNTEAFF. Here the CDR3 DNA reads TGTGCCAGCAGCTTACGAGGGAGGGGGATACTGATGAACACTGAAGCTTTCTTT. The chain joins TRBV7-9 to TRBJ1-1, with D possibly TRBD1 on 6 matching bases. Per the germline V gene, CDR1 is SEHNR and CDR2 is FQNEAQ (reference sequence). The CDR3 is 18 amino acids. V dropped 2 bases and J dropped 0 bases, with 19 bases sitting between them.

This chain joins TRBV7-2 and TRBJ2-5, with 7 bases fitting TRBD1. J was trimmed by 4 bases and V by 4 bases; bases with no gene match: 9. This CDR3 is built from 15 residues. Germline CDR1 reads SGHTA; CDR2 reads FQGNSA. The CDR3 region is CASSSAGTAGETQYF. The DNA of the CDR3 is TGTGCCAGCAGCTCCGCCGGGACAGCAGGAGAGACCCAGTACTTC.

The rearrangement joins TRBV6-2 or TRBV6-3 to TRBJ2-1; TRBD2 is a possible D gene (6 bases). Per the germline V gene, CDR1 is MNHEY and CDR2 is SVGEGT. The length of the CDR3 is 16 residues. V lost 11 bases to trimming and J lost 5 bases, with 25 bases between them. The CDR3 DNA reads TGTGCCGCAGCGGGTGGAGGGGCCGACCGGGACAATGAGCAGTTCTTC. Amino acid sequence: CAAAGGGADRDNEQFF.

A note on this clonotype: An end of the junction does not agree with germline; a read error may underlie this. The CDR3 reads CASSVRDYHTQYF. The CDR3 bases are TGTGCCAGCAGCGTCCGGGACTACCATACGCAGTATTTT. This chain links TRBV4-1 with TRBJ2-3; 7 bases are a match to TRBD2. Germline V lookup: CDR1 MGHRA, CDR2 YSYEKL. CDR3 size: 13 residues.

This clonotype turned up a few times. This rearrangement joins TRBV7-8 to TRBJ1-5; D unclear. With 5 bases removed from V and 5 bases from J, the gap between germline ends came to 10 bases. This CDR3 has 13 amino acids. Germline V gene sequence: CDR1 SGHVS, CDR2 FQNEAQ. The CDR3: CASSQDQDQPQHF. The CDR3 coding sequence is TGTGCCAGCAGCCAAGATCAGGATCAGCCCCAGCATTTT.

Remarks on this clonotype: One end of the junction does not line up with germline, which may come from a read error. The genes are TRBV4-1 and TRBJ1-2, with D uncertain. Per the germline V gene, CDR1 is MGHRA and CDR2 is YSYEKL. CDR3 size: 14 residues. CDR3: CASSYPDMPYGYTF. Written as DNA, the CDR3 is TGTGCCAGCAGTTACCCCGACATGCCCTATGGCTACACCTTC.

On this clonotype itself: A much larger clonotype is one base distant, so this may be a read error. The chain recombines TRBV11-2 with TRBJ2-1, with TRBD2 identical over 9 bases. The V and J ends lost 4 bases and 0 bases, in that order; junction bases with no gene match: 1. The CDR3 loop spans 15 amino acids. Germline V gene sequence: CDR1 SGHAT, CDR2 FQNNGV. CDR3 DNA: TGTGCCAGCAGCTCTAGCGGGATCTCCTACAATGAGCAGTTCTTC. Residues: CASSSSGISYNEQFF.